Following are 8 T cell receptor beta chains from one sample sequenced in a study of T cells in Graves' hyperthyroidism and ophthalmopathy. TCR beta CDR3 regions were amplified from RNA. The TCR CDR3 was amplified in a first-round RT-PCR using the HTBI primer set. Each CDR3 protein gets one entry after TCRdb re-called the multiplex PCR reads with MiXCR. In the table there are under 800,000 distinct CDR3 sequences, around 15% of which are singletons. Input material: blood. These receptors were taken from a young woman with Graves' hyperthyroidism.

Ten or more counts support this clonotype. This chain connects TRBV4-1 to TRBJ2-7; 12 bases match TRBD2. Germline V gene data show CDR1 as MGHRA and CDR2 as YSYEKL. V trimming: 4 bases; J trimming: 5 bases; junction bases outside the gene matches: 6. This CDR3 region has 15 residues. CDR3 in amino acids: CASSLPTSGSHEQYF. CDR3 DNA: TGCGCCAGCAGCCTCCCGACTAGCGGGAGTCACGAGCAGTACTTC.

The rearrangement links TRBV20-1 to TRBJ2-1; 8 bases are a match to TRBD2. With 7 bases clipped from V and 6 bases from J, the junction kept 8 bases outside the gene matches. Germline V gene data show CDR1 as DFQATT and CDR2 as SNEGSKA (reference sequence). This CDR3 has 13 amino acids. CDR3 loop: CSVQAGVVNEQFF. DNA of the CDR3: TGCAGTGTTCAAGCGGGAGTGGTCAATGAGCAGTTCTTC.

This clonotype was counted only a few times. The chain employs TRBV15 and TRBJ2-1, with TRBD2 identical over 9 bases. The V segment lost 5 bases and the J segment 3 bases; nucleotides outside the gene matches: 5. Germline V lookup: CDR1 LNHNV, CDR2 YYDKDF (reference sequence). This CDR3 has 15 amino acids. In DNA, the CDR3 is TGTGCCACCAGCGTTAGCGGGAGTTTCTACAATGAGCAGTTCTTC. This codes for CATSVSGSFYNEQFF. Looking up the rest from reference TRBV15 and TRBJ2-1 gives the full variable domain: DAMVIQNPRYQVTQFGKPVTLSCSQTLNHNVMYWYQQKSSQAPKLLFHYYDKDFNNEADTPDNFQSRRPNTSFCFLDIRSPGLGDTAMYLCATSVSGSFYNEQFFGPGTRLTVL.

In this sample, this clonotype turned up many times. The chain joins TRBV20-1 to TRBJ2-5; 9 bases are a match to TRBD2. The CDR3 has 13 residues. Unmatched junction bases numbered 4, after V lost 3 bases and J lost 5 bases. Germline V CDR1 and CDR2: DFQATT, SNEGSKA (reference sequence). CDR3 DNA: TGCAGTGCTAGCGGTAGCGGGAGTGAGACCCAGTACTTC. The encoded protein is CSASGSGSETQYF.

The sample holds a few counts of this clonotype. This sequence joins TRBV28 and TRBJ2-1; D is ambiguous. The V gene's germline CDR1 is MDHEN and CDR2 SYDVKM. This CDR3 spans 14 amino acids. The V gene lost 5 bases and the J gene lost 7 bases, with 15 bases spanning the gap. CDR3 loop: CASSKGQTWNEQFF. The CDR3 DNA reads as TGTGCCAGCAGTAAGGGCCAGACTTGGAATGAGCAGTTCTTC.

In this sample, this clonotype turned up many times. The V and J genes are TRBV30 and TRBJ1-1; possible D gene TRBD1, 5 bases. Trimming shortened V by 2 bases and J by 4 bases, and 14 bases separated the two germline ends. This CDR3 has 14 amino acids. Germline CDR1 and CDR2: GTSNPN and SVGIG (reference sequence). The CDR3, as DNA: TGTGCCTGGAGTCCCCGGGGGGGTGGCACTGAAGCTTTCTTT. Residues: CAWSPRGGGTEAFF.

V usage is TRBV30 and J usage is TRBJ2-7; 7 bases are a match to TRBD1. V gave up 1 base and J gave up 7 bases; unmatched junction bases: 7. This CDR3 has 13 residues. Germline lookup yields CDR1 GTSNPN and CDR2 SVGIG (reference sequence). CDR3 nucleotides: TGTGCCTGGAGTGGGACAGGCCCCGGGGAGCAGTACTTC. Translated: CAWSGTGPGEQYF. Looking up the rest from reference TRBV30 and TRBJ2-7 gives the full variable domain: SQTIHQWPATLVQPVGSPLSLECTVEGTSNPNLYWYRQAAGRGLQLLFYSVGIGQISSEVPQNLSASRPQDRQFILSSKKLLLSDSGFYLCAWSGTGPGEQYFGPGTRLTVT.

The chain recombines TRBV20-1 with TRBJ2-2; D gene uncertain. Trimming took 3 bases from V and 6 from J, leaving 17 bases between them. The CDR3 covers 15 residues. Germline CDR1 is DFQATT and CDR2 is SNEGSKA (reference sequence). This CDR3 reads CSASVSKGLAGELFF. For the CDR3, the DNA is TGCAGTGCTAGCGTTTCTAAGGGTTTGGCCGGGGAGCTGTTTTTT.